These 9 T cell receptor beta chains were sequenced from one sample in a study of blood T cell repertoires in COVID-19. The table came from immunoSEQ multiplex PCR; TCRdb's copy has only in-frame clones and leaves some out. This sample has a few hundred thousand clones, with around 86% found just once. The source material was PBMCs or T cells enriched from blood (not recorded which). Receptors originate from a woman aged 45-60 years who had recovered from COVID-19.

For the CDR3, the DNA is TGCGCCAGCAGCCAGGAGACAGGGGGCAATCAGCCCCAGCATTTT. Amino acids: CASSQETGGNQPQHF. The J gene is TRBJ1-5, the V gene TRBV4-3, with 8 bases identical to TRBD1. Germline V lookup: CDR1 LGHNA, CDR2 YSLEER. CDR3 length: 15 residues. Trimming took 3 bases from V and 2 from J; bases not matched to a gene: 3.

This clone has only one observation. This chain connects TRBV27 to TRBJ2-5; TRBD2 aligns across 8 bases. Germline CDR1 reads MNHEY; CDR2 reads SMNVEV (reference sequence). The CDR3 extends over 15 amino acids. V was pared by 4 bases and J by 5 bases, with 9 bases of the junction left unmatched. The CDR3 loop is CASSWGTSGLETQYF. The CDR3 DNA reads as TGTGCCAGCAGTTGGGGGACTAGTGGCCTCGAGACCCAGTACTTC.

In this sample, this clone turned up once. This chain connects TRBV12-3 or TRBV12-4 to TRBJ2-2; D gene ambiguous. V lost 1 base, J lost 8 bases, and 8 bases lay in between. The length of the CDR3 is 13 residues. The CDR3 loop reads CASSLEPAGELFF. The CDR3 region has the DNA TGTGCCAGCAGTTTAGAACCCGCGGGGGAGCTGTTTTTT.

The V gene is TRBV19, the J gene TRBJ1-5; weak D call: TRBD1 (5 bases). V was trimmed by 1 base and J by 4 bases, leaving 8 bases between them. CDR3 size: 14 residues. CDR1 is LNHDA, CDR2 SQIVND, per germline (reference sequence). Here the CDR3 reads CASSIGAGNQPQHF. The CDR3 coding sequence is TGTGCCAGTAGTATAGGGGCAGGGAATCAGCCCCAGCATTTT.

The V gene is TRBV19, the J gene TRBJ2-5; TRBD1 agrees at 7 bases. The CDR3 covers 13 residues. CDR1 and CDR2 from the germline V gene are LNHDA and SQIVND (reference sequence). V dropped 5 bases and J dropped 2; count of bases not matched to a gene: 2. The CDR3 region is CASSDRAQETQYF. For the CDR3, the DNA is TGTGCCAGTAGTGACAGGGCGCAAGAGACCCAGTACTTC.

DNA for the CDR3: TGTGCCAGCAGCTTTGCAGGTTCCAATCAGCCCCAGCATTTT. Translating it yields CASSFAGSNQPQHF. The rearrangement uses TRBV7-8 and TRBJ1-5; D is uncertain. The CDR3 extends over 14 amino acids. With 3 bases removed from V and 3 bases from J, the gap between germline ends came to 9 bases. CDR1 SGHVS and CDR2 FQNEAQ come from the germline V gene.

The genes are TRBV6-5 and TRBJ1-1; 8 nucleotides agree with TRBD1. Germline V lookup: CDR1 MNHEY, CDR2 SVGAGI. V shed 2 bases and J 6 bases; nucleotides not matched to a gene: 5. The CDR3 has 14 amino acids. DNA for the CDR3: TGTGCCAGCAGTTACCTTCAGGGGGCGGCTGAAGCTTTCTTT. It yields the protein CASSYLQGAAEAFF.

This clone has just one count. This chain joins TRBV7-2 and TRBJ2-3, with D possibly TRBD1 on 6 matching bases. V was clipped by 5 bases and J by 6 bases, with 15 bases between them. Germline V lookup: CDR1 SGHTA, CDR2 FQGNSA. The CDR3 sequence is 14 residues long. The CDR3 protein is CASSRDRNMDTQYF. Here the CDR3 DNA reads TGTGCCAGCAGCCGCGACAGGAATATGGATACGCAGTATTTT.

CDR3: CASSREPSGATNEKLFF. The CDR3 nucleotides are TGTGCCAGCAGCCGAGAGCCAAGTGGTGCAACTAATGAAAAACTGTTTTTT. This chain joins TRBV7-8 and TRBJ1-4; D remains ambiguous. Trimming left V 5 bases short and J 0 bases short, with 16 bases between. The CDR3 has 17 amino acids. Germline CDR1 and CDR2: SGHVS and FQNEAQ.